This TCR beta chain was identified in a study of cytomegalovirus exposure and HLA in healthy donors. The V and J ends lost 4 bases and 0 bases, in that order; junction bases with no gene match: 10. The CDR3 has 16 amino acids. Germline V gives CDR1 SGHDT, CDR2 YYEEEE. In the PCR, 60 Vbeta and 13 Jbeta primers were used. The data were produced by immunoSEQ multiplex PCR, yet TCRdb's version contains in-frame clones alone and is incomplete. This table holds approximately 170,000 clones, around four fifths found once. Specimen: PBMCs. V is TRBV5-6 and J is TRBJ2-7; 7 bases fit TRBD1. This TCR was recovered from a boy between 2 and 10 years old in good health and CMV-seronegative. The chain's CDR3 is CASSTAGGTGSYEQYF. Here the CDR3 DNA reads TGTGCCAGCAGCACCGCAGGGGGTACGGGCTCCTACGAGCAGTACTTC.